These 20 T cell receptor beta chains originate from one sample sequenced in a study of cytomegalovirus exposure and HLA in healthy donors (TCRdb year 2017). The library was obtained by the immunoSEQ multiplex PCR assay. A mixture of 60 forward primers for TCR Vbeta segments and 13 reverse primers for TCR Jbeta segments was used in the multiplex PCR. The table was pulled from immuneACCESS by TCRdb, which kept in-frame rearrangements only. Such tables lose some clones; where checked, under half of the loss comes from unresolved V genes, and the rest has no known cause. This sample comprises 150,000 to 200,000 clones, roughly four fifths of them detected only once. Of the sample, around 9% is held by the ten largest clones. Sequencing was performed on PBMCs. The receptors shown here come from a male donor in good health and CMV-seropositive.

This rearrangement joins TRBV10-1 to TRBJ1-1, with TRBD1 identical over 7 bases. This CDR3 contains 13 residues. V was pared by 6 bases and J by 6 bases, with 7 bases of the junction left unmatched. Germline V lookup: CDR1 WNHNN, CDR2 SYGVQD (reference sequence). Here the CDR3 DNA reads TGCGCCAGCAGAGACAGGGTGGGCGCTGAAGCTTTCTTT. Encoded protein: CASRDRVGAEAFF.

V and J are TRBV6-1 and TRBJ1-1, with D maybe TRBD1 (5 bases). The CDR3 is 17 amino acids. Germline CDR1 is MNHNS and CDR2 is SASEGT. V gave up 4 bases and J gave up 0 bases, with 18 bases separating them. CDR3 nucleotide sequence: TGTGCCAGCAGTGGAGCCAGGGTGGGGCCCGTGAACACTGAAGCTTTCTTT. This encodes CASSGARVGPVNTEAFF.

The V call is TRBV9, the J call TRBJ2-5; D is unclear. Germline lookup yields CDR1 SGDLS and CDR2 YYNGEE. The ends were cut back, 3 bases at V and 2 bases at J, with 8 bases in the middle. CDR3 length: 13 amino acids. The CDR3 reads CASSATRQETQYF. CDR3 DNA sequence: TGTGCCAGCAGCGCGACGAGGCAAGAGACCCAGTACTTC. Full variable domain (rest looked up from reference TRBV9 and TRBJ2-5): DSGVTQTPKHLITATGQRVTLRCSPRSGDLSVYWYQQSLDQGLQFLIQYYNGEERAKGNILERFSAQQFPDLHSELNLSSLELGDSALYFCASSATRQETQYFGPGTRLLVL.

The chain is built from TRBV28 and TRBJ2-6; D might be TRBD1 (5 bases). CDR3 length: 15 amino acids. V was pared by 4 bases and J by 0 bases, with 7 bases between. Germline V gives CDR1 MDHEN, CDR2 SYDVKM. For the CDR3, the DNA is TGTGCCAGCAGTTCAGGGTACTCTGGGGCCAACGTCCTGACTTTC. It codes for CASSSGYSGANVLTF.

The chain joins TRBV27 to TRBJ1-2; a possible D gene is TRBD1 (6 bases). Trimming shortened V by 6 bases and J by 2 bases, and 13 bases separated the two germline ends. CDR1 MNHEY and CDR2 SMNVEV come from the germline V gene (reference sequence). The length of the CDR3 is 14 residues. CDR3 DNA: TGTGCCAGCAGCCCCGCCGGACAGAACTATGGCTACACCTTC. Translated, it gives CASSPAGQNYGYTF.

The chain couples TRBV30 to TRBJ2-3, with TRBD1 identical over 11 bases. Trimming cost V 5 bases and J 2 bases; bases outside gene matches: 0. The CDR3 consists of 13 residues. CDR1 and CDR2 from the germline V gene are GTSNPN and SVGIG (reference sequence). CDR3 sequence (DNA): TGTGCCTGGGGACAGGGGGCCACAGATACGCAGTATTTT. This translates into CAWGQGATDTQYF.

This clone ranks as medium-sized (0.01 to 0.1%). This rearrangement joins TRBV14 to TRBJ1-3; no clear D. This CDR3 region has 15 residues. Germline V lookup: CDR1 SGHDN, CDR2 FVKESK. V was trimmed by 2 bases and J by 0 bases, leaving 8 bases between them. The DNA for the CDR3 is TGTGCCAGCAGCCAACGAAACTTCTCTGGAAACACCATATATTTT. This translates into CASSQRNFSGNTIYF. Complete variable domain (other parts from reference TRBV14 and TRBJ1-3): EAGVTQFPSHSVIEKGQTVTLRCDPISGHDNLYWYRRVMGKEIKFLLHFVKESKQDESGMPNNRFLAERTGGTYSTLKVQPAELEDSGVYFCASSQRNFSGNTIYFGEGSWLTVV.

The V call is TRBV12-5, the J call TRBJ2-5, with 14 bases lining up with TRBD2. Losses at the gene ends were 0 bases for V and 5 bases for J; bases not matched to a gene: 8. Germline V gene lookup returns CDR1 LGHNT and CDR2 FRNRAP. The CDR3 extends over 18 amino acids. DNA for the CDR3: TGTGCTAGTGGTTTGGTACCGTCGACTAGCGGGAGGGCTGAGACCCAGTACTTC. Translated: CASGLVPSTSGRAETQYF.

This chain connects TRBV4-1 to TRBJ1-1, with TRBD1 as a possible D gene (5 bases). Germline V gene data show CDR1 as MGHRA and CDR2 as YSYEKL. CDR3 length: 15 amino acids. Trimming removed 0 bases from V and 2 bases from J, with 10 bases in between. The CDR3: CASSQEGLGNTEAFF. CDR3 DNA sequence: TGCGCCAGCAGCCAAGAGGGACTGGGAAACACTGAAGCTTTCTTT.

The rearrangement links TRBV19 to TRBJ2-5; 7 bases are a match to TRBD1. Trimming at V came to 4 bases and at J to 4 bases, leaving 3 bases not matched to a gene. This CDR3 has 13 residues. Germline V CDR1 and CDR2: LNHDA, SQIVND (reference sequence). The CDR3 DNA reads as TGTGCCAGTAGTAAAGGGGGCTTAGAGACCCAGTACTTC. Protein product: CASSKGGLETQYF.

The CDR3 DNA follows: TGTGCTTCGAACCCGGGACAGGATTCACCCCTCCACTTT. As protein: CASNPGQDSPLHF. This sequence joins TRBV30 and TRBJ1-6; TRBD1 agrees at 8 bases. The CDR3 spans 13 residues. CDR1 and CDR2 (germline): GTSNPN, SVGIG (reference sequence).

The CDR3, as DNA: TGTGCCAGCAGTCAACTCGAGCAGTACTTC. Translation gives CASSQLEQYF. The chain joins TRBV28 to TRBJ2-7; no clear D. The germline V gene has CDR1 MDHEN and CDR2 SYDVKM. This CDR3 contains 10 residues. V dropped 5 bases and J dropped 6 bases, with 5 bases sitting between them.

CDR3 coding DNA: TGTGCCTGGAGTGTCAGGGGTTTTTCGGACAAAAACATTCAGTACTTC. This codes for CAWSVRGFSDKNIQYF. The rearrangement links TRBV30 to TRBJ2-4, with a tentative D call TRBD1 (6 bases). Looked up from germline, CDR1 is GTSNPN and CDR2 is SVGIG (reference sequence). CDR3 length: 16 amino acids. V lost 0 bases and J 3 bases, leaving 15 bases between the germline ends.

Comments on this clone: This same CDR3 is encoded by further DNA sequences in the sample. V gene TRBV7-9 combines with J gene TRBJ1-4; weak D call: TRBD1 (5 bases). Germline CDR1 and CDR2: SEHNR and FQNEAQ (reference sequence). With 2 bases removed from V and 7 bases from J, the gap between germline ends came to 5 bases. This CDR3 region has 12 residues. CDR3 nucleotide sequence: TGTGCCAGCAGCTTACAGGGTGAAAAACTGTTTTTT. Amino acid sequence: CASSLQGEKLFF.

This clone was detected only once. This rearrangement joins TRBV29-1 to TRBJ1-6, with TRBD1 matching over 7 bases. CDR1 and CDR2 from the germline V gene are SQVTM and ANQGSEA. V lost 6 bases and J lost 6; bases outside the gene matches: 8. The CDR3 has 14 residues. The CDR3 protein is CSVAQGKGNSPLHF. CDR3 bases: TGCAGCGTCGCACAGGGGAAGGGTAATTCACCCCTCCACTTT.

V and J are TRBV5-1 and TRBJ2-7; 7 bases are shared with TRBD1. The CDR3 totals 17 residues. The germline V gene has CDR1 SGHRS and CDR2 YFSETQ. The junction had 9 bases not matched to a gene; V was cut back by 0 bases and J by 0 bases. The CDR3 bases are TGCGCCAGCAGCTTGGGGCGACAGGGCCCTAGCTCCTACGAGCAGTACTTC. The encoded protein is CASSLGRQGPSSYEQYF.

CDR3 bases: TGCGCCAGCAGCTTGGGACAGTCATACAATGAGCAGTTCTTC. Its protein product is CASSLGQSYNEQFF. V and J are TRBV5-1 and TRBJ2-1; D may be TRBD1 (5 bases). The V gene's germline CDR1 is SGHRS and CDR2 YFSETQ. Trimming took off 0 bases at V and 4 bases at J, with 8 bases between the two ends. This CDR3 has 14 amino acids.

This clone was picked up one time. The rearrangement uses TRBV9 and TRBJ1-3; a weak D match, TRBD1 (6 bases). V was cut by 3 bases and J by 0 bases, with 10 bases left in between. The CDR3 runs 15 residues. Germline values: CDR1 SGDLS, CDR2 YYNGEE. The CDR3 sequence: CASSEGHHSGNTIYF. In nucleotides, the CDR3 is TGTGCCAGCAGCGAGGGACACCACTCTGGAAACACCATATATTTT.

This chain connects TRBV23-1 to TRBJ1-1; 10 nucleotides agree with TRBD1. TRBV23-1 is assigned to the ORF class and has an uncertain function. There are 13 residues in the CDR3. V shed 8 bases, J shed 5 bases, and the junction held 5 bases outside the gene matches. The chain's CDR3 is CASFPDRGTEAFF. The CDR3 coding sequence is TGCGCCAGCTTTCCGGACAGGGGGACTGAAGCTTTCTTT.

The chain links TRBV7-8 to TRBJ2-7; D gene unclear. The CDR3 loop spans 13 amino acids. Germline CDR1 SGHVS, CDR2 FQNEAQ. V gave up 1 base and J gave up 4 bases, with 8 bases separating them. In DNA, the CDR3 is TGTGCCAGCAGCTTAGGCCATCTATACGAGCAGTACTTC. Amino acid sequence: CASSLGHLYEQYF.